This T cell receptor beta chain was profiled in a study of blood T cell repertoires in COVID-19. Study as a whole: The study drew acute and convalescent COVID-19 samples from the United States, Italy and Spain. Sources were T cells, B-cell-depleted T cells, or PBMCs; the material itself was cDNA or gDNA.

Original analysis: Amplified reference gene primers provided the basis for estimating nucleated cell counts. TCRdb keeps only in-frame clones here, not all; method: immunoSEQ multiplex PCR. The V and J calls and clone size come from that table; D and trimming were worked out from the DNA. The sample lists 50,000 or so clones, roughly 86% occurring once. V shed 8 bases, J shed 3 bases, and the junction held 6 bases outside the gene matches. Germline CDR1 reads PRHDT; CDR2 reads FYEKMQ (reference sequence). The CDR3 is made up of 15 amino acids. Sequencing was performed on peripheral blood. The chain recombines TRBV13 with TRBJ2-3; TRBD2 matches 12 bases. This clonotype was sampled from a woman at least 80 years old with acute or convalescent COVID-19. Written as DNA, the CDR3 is TGTGCCAGCGGATCGACTAGCGGGGGAACAGATACGCAGTATTTT. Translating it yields CASGSTSGGTDTQYF.